These T cell receptor beta chains were read from a single sample in a study of regulatory T cells in long-lasting Graves disease. TCRdb independently ran MiXCR on the multiplex PCR reads; one entry per CDR3 protein. This sample has about 350,000 distinct CDR3 sequences, with 16% found just once. These data were likewise used in another study, on T cells in Graves' hyperthyroidism and ophthalmopathy.

The specimen comprised peripheral blood mononuclear cells (PBMCs), sampled at new diagnosis, from a patient treated with antithyroid drugs. The source of these receptors is a middle-aged man with Graves disease. CDR3s include the opening cysteine and the closing phenylalanine or tryptophan. Each record gives: V gene, J gene, D gene, clone size, CDR3 protein, CDR3 DNA. A D gene is named only where the DNA matches it firmly. Not every row has a clone size; where given, it reads once, few, many or a size class.

>TRBV9|TRBJ1-4|.|.
CTSSVLGFPTNEKLFF
TGTACCAGCAGCGTCCTCGGGTTTCCAACTAATGAAAAACTGTTTTTT
>TRBV11-2|TRBJ2-5|.|many
CASSLGGPRGETQYF
TGTGCCAGCAGCTTAGGGGGCCCCCGAGGGGAGACCCAGTACTTC
>TRBV2|TRBJ1-6|.|.
CASSEAFSYNSPLHF
TGTGCCAGCAGTGAGGCCTTCTCCTATAATTCACCCCTCCACTTT
>TRBV7-2|TRBJ2-5|TRBD2|.
CASSFQRGLGETQYF
TGTGCCAGCAGCTTCCAGCGGGGCCTGGGGGAGACCCAGTACTTC
>TRBV6-2/TRBV6-3|TRBJ2-5|TRBD2|many
CASSAREGETQYF
TGTGCCAGCAGTGCTCGGGAGGGTGAGACCCAGTACTTC
>TRBV7-3|TRBJ2-2|.|few
CASSQSQVRTGELFF
TGTGCCAGCAGCCAAAGTCAGGTCCGCACCGGGGAGCTGTTTTTT
>TRBV4-1|TRBJ1-4|TRBD1|few
CASSRTGLGDEKLFF
TGCGCCAGCAGCCGGACAGGCCTAGGCGATGAAAAACTGTTTTTT
>TRBV28|TRBJ1-1|.|few
CASSFMGGLKTEAFF
TGTGCCAGCAGTTTCATGGGGGGTTTGAAGACTGAAGCTTTCTTT
>TRBV18|TRBJ2-5|.|many
CASSPGGEETQYF
TGTGCCAGCTCACCGGGTGGGGAAGAGACCCAGTACTTC
>TRBV5-1|TRBJ2-1|.|many
CASSEAGNTYNEQFF
TGCGCCAGCAGCGAGGCCGGGAATACCTACAATGAGCAGTTCTTC
>TRBV28|TRBJ2-3|TRBD1|many
CASAPGTGGTDTQYF
TGTGCCAGCGCCCCTGGGACAGGGGGAACAGATACGCAGTATTTT
>TRBV5-1|TRBJ2-4|TRBD2|many
CASSPDFSGGEDIQYF
TGCGCCAGCAGCCCAGACTTTAGCGGGGGGGAAGACATTCAGTACTTC
>TRBV7-3|TRBJ2-2|.|.
CASSFQRHTGELFF
TGTGCCAGCAGCTTCCAGCGCCACACCGGGGAGCTGTTTTTT
>TRBV20-1|TRBJ1-1|TRBD1|few
CSARDTLGTDNTEAFF
TGCAGTGCTAGAGATACGTTGGGGACAGATAACACTGAAGCTTTCTTT